The sequence of this T cell receptor beta chain was determined in a study of T cells after yellow fever vaccination (dated by TCRdb to between 2019 and 2020). As for the study more broadly: Libraries from fractions with low cell numbers were prepared with the SMART-Seq v4 Ultra Low Input RNA kit. To follow T-cell clones before and after primary and booster YFV17D yellow fever vaccination, bulk TCR alpha and beta repertoires were sequenced over time. Two healthy male donors, one aged 18 to 30 and one aged 30 to 39 years, made up the cohort. Blood was collected at multiple timepoints before and after primary and secondary immunization, and bulk PBMC replicates and cell subsets were isolated.

For this clonotype: Its antigen remains undetermined. Qualities for individual bases were not recorded, and no much larger clone is one base off.

Study-wide conclusions, independent of this receptor: Most clones expanded after primary vaccination (approximately 96% of CD4 and approximately 90% of CD8) were re-detected after the booster, suggesting that broad memory maintenance occurred. A small fraction of clonotypes showed up in both the CD4 and CD8 compartments, probably as a result of convergent recombination. Computational filtering was needed because FACS-sorted repertoires could contain abundant contaminating clonotypes from the bulk population. The study included only two donors, which limits how far the findings can be generalized. Compared with the primary T-cell response, the secondary T-cell response was weaker but faster, peaking on day 5 rather than day 15.

TCR cDNA was synthesized by 5'RACE template switching, which introduced a universal primer site and unique molecular identifiers. cDNA synthesis was primed from both the TCR alpha and TCR beta constant segments. Two PCR steps were used to amplify libraries, with sample barcodes and sequencing adapters being added in the second step. Sequencing of the libraries was done on either Illumina HiSeq 2500 (2x100 bp) or NovaSeq (2x150 bp). As for the original processing: Demultiplexing of reads and collapsing into UMI consensus sequences were performed with MIGEC, and V(D)J alignment was carried out with MiXCR. Vaccine-responding clonotypes were defined with edgeR using replicate PBMC samples, requiring FDR below 0.01 and a log2 fold change above 5 up to day 15. Each bulk clonotype was labeled CD4 or CD8 based on which sequenced repertoire, CD4 or CD8, contained the clonotype at higher abundance. TCRdb trimmed the raw reads at Q25, called clones with MiXCR and kept productive beta chains. One record per CDR3 amino acid sequence lists the most common genes and DNA. TCRdb's processing, not the study's, gives the V and J calls here. This sample gives hundreds of thousands of distinct CDR3 sequences in total; more than 9% of them show up just once. The ten most abundant clones make up just under 15% of the sample.

The sample's treatment or condition label, decoded: live attenuated yellow fever vaccine strain. At every blood-draw timepoint, two biological replicates of bulk PBMCs were collected. A standard Ficoll-Paque protocol was used to isolate PBMCs from peripheral blood. RNA was extracted with TriZol from bulk PBMCs, CD4 and CD8 fractions, and dextramer-positive and dextramer-negative fractions. This TCR was sampled from a man aged 30 to 45 who received the YFV17D yellow fever vaccine. The sequences come from PBMCs, collected on the day of the yellow fever booster vaccination.

For the CDR3, the sequence is CASSQVADRGETQYF. The DNA sequence is given as TGTGCCAGCAGCCAAGTTGCGGACAGGGGTGAGACCCAGTACTTC. The V gene is TRBV3-1 and the J gene is TRBJ2-5, with 9 bases aligning to TRBD1. CDR1 and CDR2 (LGHDT, YNNKEL) derive from the germline V gene (reference sequence). The junction shows trimming of 1 base on V and 5 bases on J, and the gene matches do not reach 5 bases of it. Reading from cysteine to phenylalanine, the CDR3 counts 15 amino acids. Only the CDR3 region is kept as DNA, spanning 45 bases read in frame from base 1.